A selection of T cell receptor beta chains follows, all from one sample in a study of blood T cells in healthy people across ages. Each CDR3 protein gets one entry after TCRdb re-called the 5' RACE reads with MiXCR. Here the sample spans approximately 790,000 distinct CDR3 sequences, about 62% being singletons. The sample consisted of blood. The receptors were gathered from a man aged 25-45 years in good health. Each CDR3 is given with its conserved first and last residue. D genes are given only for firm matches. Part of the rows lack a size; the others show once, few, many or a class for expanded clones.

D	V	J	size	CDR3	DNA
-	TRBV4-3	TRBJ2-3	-	CASSQEAPEQGMDTQYF	TGCGCCAGCAGCCAGGAGGCCCCAGAACAGGGAATGGATACGCAGTATTTT
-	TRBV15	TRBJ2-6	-	CATSRSRRAGANVLTF	TGTGCCACCAGCAGGTCCCGAAGGGCTGGGGCCAACGTCCTGACTTTC
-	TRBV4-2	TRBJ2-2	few	CASSPQNTGELFF	TGTGCCAGCAGCCCCCAAAACACCGGGGAGCTGTTTTTT
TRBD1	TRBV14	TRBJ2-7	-	CASRGNRGLDEQYF	TGTGCCAGCAGGGGGAACAGGGGATTGGACGAGCAGTACTTC
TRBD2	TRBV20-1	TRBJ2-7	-	CSATLAGGPYEQYF	TGCAGTGCAACTCTAGCGGGGGGGCCTTACGAGCAGTACTTC
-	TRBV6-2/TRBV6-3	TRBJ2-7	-	CACTSIPGAYEQYF	TGTGCCTGCACCTCAATCCCGGGAGCCTACGAGCAGTACTTC
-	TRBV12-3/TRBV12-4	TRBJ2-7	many	CASTKGGNEQYF	TGTGCCAGCACCAAAGGGGGAAACGAGCAGTACTTC
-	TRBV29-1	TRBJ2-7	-	CSGGDRATYEQYF	TGCAGCGGCGGGGACAGAGCAACCTACGAGCAGTACTTC
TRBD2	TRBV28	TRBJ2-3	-	CASSLNYLGLAGLESTDTQYF	TGTGCCAGCAGCCTGAATTACCTCGGACTAGCGGGGTTGGAAAGCACAGATACGCAGTATTTT
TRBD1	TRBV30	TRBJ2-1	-	CAWGQGGIETQFF	TGTGCCTGGGGACAGGGGGGTATAGAGACCCAGTTCTTC
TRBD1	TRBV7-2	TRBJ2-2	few	CASSLQGGETGELFF	TGTGCCAGCAGCCTACAGGGGGGAGAAACCGGGGAGCTGTTTTTT
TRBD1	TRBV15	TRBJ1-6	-	CATSRDPGGRNSPLHF	TGTGCCACCAGCAGAGATCCAGGGGGCCGGAATTCACCCCTCCACTTT
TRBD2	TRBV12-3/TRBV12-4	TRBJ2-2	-	CASSLRGEGTGELFF	TGTGCCAGCAGTTTACGGGGGGAGGGGACCGGGGAGCTGTTTTTT
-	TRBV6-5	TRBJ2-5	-	CASRATVWETQYF	TGTGCCAGCAGGGCGACAGTGTGGGAGACCCAGTACTTC
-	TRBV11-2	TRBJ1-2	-	CASSLGTGMDGYTF	TGTGCCAGCAGCTTGGGGACGGGAATGGATGGCTACACCTTC
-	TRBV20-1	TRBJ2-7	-	CSARGGGLYSYEQYF	TGCAGTGCTAGAGGGGGCGGGCTTTACTCCTACGAGCAGTACTTC
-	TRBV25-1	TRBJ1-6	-	CASIGRANSPLHF	TGTGCCAGCATCGGGAGGGCTAATTCACCCCTCCACTTT
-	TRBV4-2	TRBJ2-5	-	CASSQDGWEETQYF	TGTGCCAGCAGCCAAGATGGGTGGGAAGAGACCCAGTACTTC
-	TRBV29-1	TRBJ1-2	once	CSVEEGREGYTF	TGCAGCGTTGAAGAAGGCAGGGAAGGCTACACCTTC
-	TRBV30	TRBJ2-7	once	CAWSPGLLTGEQYF	TGTGCCTGGAGTCCAGGACTCCTCACGGGCGAGCAGTACTTC
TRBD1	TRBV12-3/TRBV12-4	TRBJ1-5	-	CASSYKPGQGDQPQHF	TGTGCCAGCAGTTATAAACCGGGACAGGGGGATCAGCCCCAGCATTTT
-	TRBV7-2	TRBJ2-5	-	CASSLRGVVGYF	TGTGCCAGCAGCTTACGAGGGGTCGTTGGGTACTTC
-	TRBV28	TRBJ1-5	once	CASSSPNRADQPQHF	TGTGCCAGCAGTTCTCCAAACAGGGCCGATCAGCCCCAGCATTTT
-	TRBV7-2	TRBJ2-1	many	CASSLVGTYNEQFF	TGTGCCAGCAGCTTAGTTGGCACCTACAATGAGCAGTTCTTC
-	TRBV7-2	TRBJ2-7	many	CASSLPRSYEQYF	TGTGCCAGCAGTTTGCCCCGTTCCTACGAGCAGTACTTC
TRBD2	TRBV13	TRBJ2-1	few	CASSLGLAGTYNEQFF	TGTGCCAGCAGCTTAGGACTAGCGGGGACCTACAATGAGCAGTTCTTC
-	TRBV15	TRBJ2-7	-	CATSRGPDIYEQYF	TGTGCCACCAGCAGAGGACCAGACATCTACGAGCAGTACTTC
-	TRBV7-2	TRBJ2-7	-	CASSLDLPRGDEQYF	TGTGCCAGCAGCTTAGATCTCCCAAGGGGGGACGAGCAGTACTTC
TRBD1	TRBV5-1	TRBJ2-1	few	CASSLGQGDYNEQFF	TGCGCCAGCAGCCTGGGACAGGGGGACTACAATGAGCAGTTCTTC
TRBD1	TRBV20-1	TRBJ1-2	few	CSARSGTGHYGYTF	TGCAGTGCTAGATCCGGGACAGGGCACTATGGCTACACCTTC
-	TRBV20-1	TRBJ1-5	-	CSASRQGSQPQHF	TGCAGTGCTAGCAGGCAGGGGAGCCAGCCCCAGCATTTT
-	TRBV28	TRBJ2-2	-	CASSLHPGRPNTGELFF	TGTGCCAGCAGTTTACACCCGGGACGGCCGAACACCGGGGAGCTGTTTTTT
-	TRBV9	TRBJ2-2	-	CASSAPPGTGELFF	TGTGCCAGCAGCGCCCCTCCAGGCACCGGGGAGCTGTTTTTT
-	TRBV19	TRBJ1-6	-	CASRDITWDSPLHF	TGTGCCAGTAGGGACATCACCTGGGATTCACCCCTCCACTTT
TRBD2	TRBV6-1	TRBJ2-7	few	CAAKGTNYEQYF	TGTGCCGCCAAGGGGACTAATTACGAGCAGTACTTC
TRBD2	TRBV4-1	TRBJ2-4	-	CASSQGPQRGSETIQYF	TGCGCCAGCAGCCAAGGTCCCCAGCGGGGGTCGGAAACCATTCAGTACTTC
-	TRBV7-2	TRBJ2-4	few	CASSSGGPKNIQYF	TGTGCCAGCAGCTCCGGGGGCCCCAAAAACATTCAGTACTTC
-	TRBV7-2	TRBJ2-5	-	CASNERGGVETQYF	TGTGCCAGCAACGAACGAGGGGGGGTGGAGACCCAGTACTTC
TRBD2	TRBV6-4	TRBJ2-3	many	CASSDSAGADTQYF	TGTGCCAGCAGTGACTCTGCGGGGGCAGATACGCAGTATTTT
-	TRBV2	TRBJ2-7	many	CASSDYEQYF	TGTGCCAGCAGTGACTACGAGCAGTACTTC
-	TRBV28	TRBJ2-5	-	CASTQGQETQYF	TGTGCCAGCACTCAGGGTCAAGAGACCCAGTACTTC
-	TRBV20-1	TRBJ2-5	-	CSAREGGRGETQYF	TGCAGTGCTAGAGAAGGGGGAAGGGGAGAGACCCAGTACTTC
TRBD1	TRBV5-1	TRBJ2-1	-	CASSVTGTANEQFF	TGCGCCAGCAGCGTGACCGGGACAGCGAATGAGCAGTTCTTC
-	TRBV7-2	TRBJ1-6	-	CASSLFGGVSYNSPLHF	TGTGCCAGCAGCTTATTTGGGGGGGTGTCCTATAATTCACCCCTCCACTTT
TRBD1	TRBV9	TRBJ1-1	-	CASSVGGQGRTEAFF	TGTGCCAGCAGCGTAGGAGGACAGGGTAGGACTGAAGCTTTCTTT
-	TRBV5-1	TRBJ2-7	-	CASSPMEGMPYEQYF	TGCGCCAGCAGCCCCATGGAGGGTATGCCCTACGAGCAGTACTTC
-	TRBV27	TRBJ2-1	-	CASSLGGASHEQFF	TGTGCCAGCAGTCTAGGGGGGGCTAGCCATGAGCAGTTCTTC
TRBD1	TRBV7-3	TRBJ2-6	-	CASSLTGGKANVLTF	TGTGCCAGCAGCTTAACAGGGGGCAAGGCCAACGTCCTGACTTTC
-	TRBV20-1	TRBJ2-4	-	CSGGGNIQYF	TGCAGTGGTGGCGGAAACATTCAGTACTTC
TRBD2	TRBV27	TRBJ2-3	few	CASSLLGLAGGNPLTDTQYF	TGTGCCAGCAGTTTACTTGGACTAGCGGGGGGGAACCCGCTGACAGATACGCAGTATTTT
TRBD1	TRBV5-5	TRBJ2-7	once	CASSSLDRINEQYF	TGTGCCAGCAGCTCGTTGGACAGGATTAACGAGCAGTACTTC
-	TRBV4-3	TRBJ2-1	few	CASSQRLQGGKDEQFF	TGCGCCAGCAGCCAAAGGTTGCAGGGGGGAAAGGATGAGCAGTTCTTC